Here is one TCR beta chain with its context. No antigen is known for it. No qualities accompany the bases; no much larger clone lies one base away. Amplification of TCR beta CDR3 regions was carried out from RNA transcripts. A first-round RT-PCR of the TCR CDR3 used the HTBI primer set with the Qiagen OneStep RT-PCR kit. The libraries were constructed in a second round of multiplex PCR and then size-selected and purified. Libraries were sequenced paired-end with 100 bp reads on an Illumina HiSeq2000. The authors' pipeline ran thus. SOAPnuke was used to process the raw data, removing reads that contained adapters or uncalled bases, had a mean Phred below 15, or lacked an exact match to the constant primer or identifier. COPE v1.2.5 was used to merge the high-quality paired reads, and each unique nucleotide sequence was defined as a clonotype. MiTCR v1.1 was used to align clonotypes to the IMGT TRBV, TRBD and TRBJ reference segments. The analysis included only V-J combinations with a frequency above 0.0001, which together covered 99% to 99.2% of the repertoires. The TCS score was defined as the ratio of F50 (clonal expansion) to E x V (chaos), calculated using BLOSUM62-based TCRdist between CDR3 peptides within each V-J. Welch's t-statistics and random forest reduced approximately 520 V-J features to some 14, which were used in a naive Bayes classifier (R e1071). TCRdb reprocessing: public reads trimmed at Q25 with fastp, clones called with MiXCR, in-frame beta chains kept. Each record represents a unique CDR3 protein, reported with the most common genes and DNA among its rows. For this entry, the V and J calls and clone size follow TCRdb and not the study's own pipeline. The sample yields more than 350,000 distinct CDR3 sequences; around 15% were counted once. The top ten clones comprise approximately 19% of the sample.

These data originate in a study of T cells in Graves' hyperthyroidism and ophthalmopathy (dated by TCRdb to about 2019). With respect to the entire study: Peripheral blood samples were taken at the time of initial diagnosis, prior to any treatment. TCR V-J signatures able to tell the groups apart were searched for in a discovery cohort of approximately 95 patients, of whom 40 to 45 had Graves' ophthalmopathy and around 58 had stable Graves' hyperthyroidism. Prospective prediction of ophthalmopathy was tested in an independent validation cohort of 18 to 20 hyperthyroidism patients and 17 patients who later progressed to ophthalmopathy. The 100 discovery patients were randomly split 7:3 into training and test sets. Thyroid tissue and blood T-cell repertoires from about six Graves' hyperthyroidism patients were also compared in the study. After blood sampling, hyperthyroidism patients were treated with methimazole at a starting dose of 30 mg daily, and ophthalmopathy patients were treated with high-dose intravenous methylprednisolone. According to the paper, TCR Vbeta CDR3 sequencing was carried out on 135 peripheral blood samples, which came from approximately 41 ophthalmopathy, 70 to 80 hyperthyroidism and around 17 progressor patients. Paper-wide results and their limitations: Blood samples also contained most of the expanded thyroid clonotypes (frequency above 0.001), which suggests that blood repertoires may reflect thyroid immune responses. No statistical method was used to fix the sample size in advance, and group allocation was not hidden from the investigators. A model built on a 13 V-J signature distinguished ophthalmopathy from stable hyperthyroidism, reaching around 87% sensitivity and under 84% specificity in cross-validation and 80%/75% in testing. In validation, the model predicted progression to ophthalmopathy with approximately 70% sensitivity and roughly 75% specificity, a median of about 6 months before onset.

Reading from cysteine to phenylalanine, the CDR3 counts 16 amino acids. This entry keeps only the CDR3 DNA: 48 bases, framed from base 1. At the junction V is shortened by 1 base and J by 2 bases, with 15 bases in between. Ophthalmopathy patients had moderately to severely active disease, with a Clinical Activity Score of 3 or more, a NOSPECS grade of 4 or more, and a disease duration of less than 3 months. Any patient with an uncontrolled infection, another autoimmune disease, pregnancy or lactation was excluded. Diagnoses were based on clinical symptoms, serum thyroxine and TRAb, thyroid ultrasound and orbital computed tomography. Ficoll-Paque density gradient centrifugation was used to isolate PBMCs from around 9.1 ml of fresh peripheral blood. Total RNA was extracted with Trizol reagent, and quality was checked on an Agilent 2100 Bioanalyzer.

The sequence links TRBV12-3 or TRBV12-4 to TRBJ2-7; 5 matching bases give a weak D call of TRBD2. This TCR derives from a woman in her fifties or sixties with Graves' ophthalmopathy. Specimen: blood. The DNA sequence is as follows: TGTGCCAGCAGTTTAGTGGGCGCTAGCTATACCTACGAGCAGTACTTC. The resulting protein is CASSLVGASYTYEQYF.